The sequence of this TCR beta chain was determined in a study of blood T cells in healthy people across ages. PBMCs were isolated at a quantity of at least 6.5 million per sample. Germline assignment: CDR1 DFQATT and CDR2 SNEGSKA (reference sequence). V lost 1 base and J 10 bases, leaving 14 bases between the germline ends. This CDR3 spans 14 amino acids. It was with a sample-barcoded 5' primer and a J-beta primer mix that a second PCR of roughly 7 to 12 cycles was run. Each cDNA was tagged by a template-switch adaptor containing 12 random nucleotides. MiXCR, applied by TCRdb to the 5' RACE reads, yields one record per CDR3 protein. The data contain about 940,000 distinct CDR3 sequences, under 50% of them singletons.

The chain employs TRBV20-1 and TRBJ1-6; D is possibly TRBD1 (5 bases). The sequence derives from a man younger than 45 in good health. Sequencing was done on a sample of blood. The CDR3 sequence: CSARVGQTLSPLHF. The DNA for the CDR3 is TGCAGTGCTAGAGTAGGACAAACCCTCTCACCCCTCCACTTT.